A selection of T cell receptor beta chains follows, all from one sample in a study of cytomegalovirus exposure and HLA in healthy donors. Profiling relied on immunoSEQ multiplex PCR, and the TCRdb table lists in-frame clones only, not all of them. Of about 130,000 clones listed, 60% to 80% are singletons. Sequencing was carried out using PBMCs. Every receptor here comes from a man aged 50-59 years in good health and CMV-seronegative. Both conserved end residues are part of each CDR3. D genes are given only for firm matches.

NA	TRBV27	TRBJ1-1	CASSLSVNTEAFF
NA	TRBV28	TRBJ1-1	CASSRQYTEAFF
NA	TRBV11-2	TRBJ1-6	CASSVRDWNSPLHF
TRBD1	TRBV4-2	TRBJ2-2	CASSPGQDTGELFF
NA	TRBV18	TRBJ1-2	CASSPETSGGYTF
TRBD2	TRBV5-1	TRBJ2-5	CASSLDTLAGKETQYF
NA	TRBV9	TRBJ1-1	CASSRDSNTEAFF
NA	TRBV7-8	TRBJ2-2	CASSPHREGTGELFF
TRBD1	TRBV2	TRBJ2-1	CASSGTGSSYNEQFF
NA	TRBV5-1	TRBJ1-5	CASSPRPNQPQHF
NA	TRBV27	TRBJ2-1	CASSSLVQGRYNEQFF
TRBD2	TRBV15	TRBJ2-3	CATSRLPSGPPTDTQYF
TRBD2	TRBV7-9	TRBJ2-7	CASSLGGGGRAYEQYF
NA	TRBV5-4	TRBJ1-5	CASSLDGFNQPQHF
NA	TRBV10-3	TRBJ2-5	CATERGPGVRETQYF
NA	TRBV28	TRBJ1-5	CASSLVSDQPQHF